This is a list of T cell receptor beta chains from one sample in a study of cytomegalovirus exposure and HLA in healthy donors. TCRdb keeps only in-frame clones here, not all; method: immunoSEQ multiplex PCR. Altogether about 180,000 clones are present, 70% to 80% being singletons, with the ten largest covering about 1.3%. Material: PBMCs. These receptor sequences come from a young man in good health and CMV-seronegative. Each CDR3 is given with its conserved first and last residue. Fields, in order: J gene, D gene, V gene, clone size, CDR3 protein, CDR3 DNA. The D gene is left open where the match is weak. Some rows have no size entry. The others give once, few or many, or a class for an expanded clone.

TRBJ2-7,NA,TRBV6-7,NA,CASSYSMADSYEQYF,TGTGCCAGCAGTTACTCGATGGCAGACTCCTACGAGCAGTACTTC
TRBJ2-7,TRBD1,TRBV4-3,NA,CASSPGQGYYEQYF,TGCGCCAGCAGCCCTGGACAGGGGTACTACGAGCAGTACTTC
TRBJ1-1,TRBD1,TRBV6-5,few,CASRQGRLAEAFF,TGTGCCAGCAGACAGGGGAGATTAGCTGAAGCTTTCTTT
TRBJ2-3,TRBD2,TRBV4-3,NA,CASTRRGLAGEYGTDTQYF,TGCGCCAGCACCAGGCGAGGACTAGCGGGAGAGTATGGCACAGATACGCAGTATTTT
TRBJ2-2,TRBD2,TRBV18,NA,CASSPPRGGNTGELFF,TGTGCCAGCTCACCACCGCGCGGGGGGAACACCGGGGAGCTGTTTTTT
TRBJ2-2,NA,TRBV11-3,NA,CASSSRRTGELFF,TGTGCCAGCAGCTCACGGAGGACCGGGGAGCTGTTTTTT
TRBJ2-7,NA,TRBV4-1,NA,CASSQVGGGGPAYEQYF,TGCGCCAGCAGCCAAGTGGGAGGCGGGGGCCCCGCCTACGAGCAGTACTTC
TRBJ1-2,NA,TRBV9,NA,CASSVNYNYGYTF,TGTGCCAGCAGCGTAAATTATAACTATGGCTACACCTTC
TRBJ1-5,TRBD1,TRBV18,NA,CASSPGTASNQPQHF,TGTGCCAGCTCACCTGGGACAGCTAGCAATCAGCCCCAGCATTTT
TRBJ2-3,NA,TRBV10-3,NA,CALASRSTDTQYF,TGTGCCCTCGCGAGCAGGAGCACAGATACGCAGTATTTT
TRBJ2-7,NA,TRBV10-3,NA,CAISEHLRGHEQYF,TGTGCCATCAGTGAGCATCTCAGGGGCCACGAGCAGTACTTC
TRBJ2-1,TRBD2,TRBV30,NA,CAGLAGGGGSYNEQFF,TGTGCCGGGCTAGCGGGAGGGGGCGGCTCCTACAATGAGCAGTTCTTC
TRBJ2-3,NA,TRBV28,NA,CASSSSRAGTDTQYF,TGTGCCAGCAGTTCTTCCAGGGCAGGCACAGATACGCAGTATTTT
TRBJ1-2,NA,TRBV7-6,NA,CASSLGGANYGYTF,TGTGCCAGCAGCTTAGGAGGAGCTAACTATGGCTACACCTTC
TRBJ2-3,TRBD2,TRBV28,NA,CASSYGGAGDTQYF,TGTGCCAGCAGTTACGGGGGGGCGGGAGATACGCAGTATTTT
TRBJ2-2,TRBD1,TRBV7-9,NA,CASSLGQGDTGELFF,TGTGCCAGCAGCCTGGGACAGGGAGACACCGGGGAGCTGTTTTTT
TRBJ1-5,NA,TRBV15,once,CASNRDRNQPQHF,TGTGCCAGTAACAGGGATCGCAATCAGCCCCAGCATTTT
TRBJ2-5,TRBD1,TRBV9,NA,CASSVGDSETQYF,TGTGCCAGCAGCGTAGGGGACAGTGAGACCCAGTACTTC
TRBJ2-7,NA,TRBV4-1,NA,CASSQGGGQANYEQYF,TGCGCCAGCAGCCAAGGGGGAGGACAGGCCAACTACGAGCAGTACTTC
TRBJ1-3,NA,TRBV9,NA,CASSVGSGNTIYF,TGTGCCAGCAGCGTAGGATCGGGGAACACCATATATTTT
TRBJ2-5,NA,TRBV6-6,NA,CASSYSGEAEQYF,TGTGCCAGCAGTTACTCAGGTGAGGCAGAGCAGTACTTC
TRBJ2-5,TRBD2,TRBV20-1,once,CSASGAQTQYF,TGCAGTGCCAGCGGGGCCCAGACCCAGTACTTC
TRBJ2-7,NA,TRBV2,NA,CASTERGDEQYF,TGTGCCAGCACCGAGCGCGGCGACGAGCAGTACTTC
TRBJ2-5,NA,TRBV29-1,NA,CSVEKGERETQYF,TGCAGCGTTGAAAAGGGAGAGCGGGAGACCCAGTACTTC
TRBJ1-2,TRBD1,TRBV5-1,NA,CASSYQGARDHTF,TGCGCCAGCAGCTACCAGGGGGCGAGGGACCACACCTTC